The 16 T cell receptor beta chains below all came from one sample that was sequenced in a study of tumor-infiltrating lymphocytes in oesophageal squamous cell carcinoma. One entry per CDR3 protein results from TCRdb running MiXCR on the PCR reads. The sample holds around 22,000 distinct CDR3 sequences; 38% are singletons and the top ten take under 30%. Sequencing was carried out using esophageal tumor tissue. The receptors stem from a male donor with esophageal squamous cell carcinoma.

The sample holds many counts of this clonotype. The V call is TRBV6-1, the J call TRBJ2-7; no definite D call. Deletions cut 6 bases from V and 6 bases from J, with 9 bases between. The CDR3 has 11 amino acids. Germline V gene lookup returns CDR1 MNHNS and CDR2 SASEGT. CDR3 nucleotides: TGTGCCAGCAGAACCCGAGGCGAGCAGTACTTC. It specifies CASRTRGEQYF.

Ten or more counts support this clonotype. The V and J genes are TRBV18 and TRBJ2-1; no clear D gene. Germline V lookup: CDR1 KGHSH, CDR2 LQKENI. The CDR3 sequence is 12 residues long. The V and J ends lost 4 bases and 14 bases respectively, with 15 bases between them. The CDR3: CASSRSHDQEFF. The CDR3 DNA is TGTGCCAGCTCACGTAGCCACGACCAGGAGTTCTTC.

The rearrangement uses TRBV12-3 or TRBV12-4 and TRBJ2-3; tentatively, D is TRBD1 (5 bases). The CDR3 covers 15 residues. Between the trimmed V and J ends, which lost 7 bases and 2 bases, there was a span of 16 bases. The CDR3 loop is CASTSQAGNTDTQYF. The CDR3 coding sequence is TGTGCCAGCACCTCACAGGCCGGAAACACAGATACGCAGTATTTT.

This clonotype was picked up many times. A much larger clone differs by one base, so this may be a read error. V gene TRBV2 combines with J gene TRBJ2-1; D not certain. The end of the DNA is better explained by TRBJ2-7, so the J call may be wrong. There are 8 residues in the CDR3. The germline gives CDR1 SNHLY, CDR2 FYNNEI. The CDR3 DNA reads as TGTGCGACCAATGAGCAGTACTTC. Translation: CATNEQYF.

This clonotype came up once. At one end the junction does not follow the germline gene, possibly because of a read error. The chain has TRBV7-2 and TRBJ2-5; no definite D call. The germline V gene encodes CDR1 SGHTA and CDR2 FQGNSA. The length of the CDR3 is 13 residues. The CDR3 DNA sequence: TGTGCCAGCCAAGAACGGTATAATTCACCCCTCCACTTC. It is translated as CASQERYNSPLHF. Full variable domain (remainder filled in from reference TRBV7-2 and TRBJ2-5): GAGVSQSPSNKVTEKGKDVELRCDPISGHTALYWYRQSLGQGLEFLIYFQGNSAPDKSGLPSDRFSAERTGGSVSTLTIQRTQQEDSAVYLCASQERYNSPLHFGPGTRLLVL.

Note on this clonotype: One end of the junction fails to match germline, which may point to a read error. This chain links TRBV6-9 with TRBJ2-7; weak D call: TRBD2 (5 bases). Germline CDR1 and CDR2: MNHGY and SVAAGI. The CDR3 contains 13 residues. For the CDR3, the DNA is TGTGCCAGCAGTTCCCCCCGAGCCGGGGAGCTGTACTTC. It encodes CASSSPRAGELYF.

This clonotype was observed at least ten times. This chain joins TRBV19 and TRBJ2-5; 10 bases fit TRBD1. Trimming took 9 bases from V and 5 from J; bases not matched to a gene: 12. CDR1 is LNHDA and CDR2 is SQIVND in the germline V gene (reference sequence). The length of the CDR3 is 15 residues. The CDR3 sequence is CASSTGGSLGETQYF. For the CDR3, the DNA is TGTGCCAGCTCGACAGGGGGCTCGCTCGGGGAGACCCAGTACTTC.

On this clonotype itself: This clone may be a read error of a much larger clone one base away. The V gene is TRBV5-1, the J gene TRBJ1-1; D remains unclear. In germline, CDR1 is SGHRS, CDR2 YFSETQ. The CDR3 runs 15 residues. CDR3 DNA sequence: TGCGCCAGCAGCTTGTCTCGGGGAAGTCTCACTGAAGCTCTCTTT. It is translated as CASSLSRGSLTEALF.

This clonotype was recorded many times. V usage is TRBV11-3 and J usage is TRBJ2-3, with D perhaps TRBD1 (7 bases). Trimming shortened V by 2 bases and J by 5 bases, and 17 bases separated the two germline ends. Looked up from germline, CDR1 is SGHNT and CDR2 is YENEEA. This CDR3 has 16 residues. In DNA, the CDR3 is TGTGCCAGCAGCTTACAGGGGGGTAGCATAGGAGATACGCAGTATTTT. This encodes CASSLQGGSIGDTQYF.

The V gene is TRBV7-3, the J gene TRBJ2-1; tentatively, D is TRBD2 (5 bases). V shed 1 base and J shed 7 bases, with 11 bases lying between them. CDR3 length equals 14 residues. CDR1 is SGHTA, CDR2 FQGTGA, per germline. This CDR3 is CASSLMGEGNEQFF. CDR3 nucleotide sequence: TGTGCCAGCAGCTTAATGGGAGAAGGGAATGAGCAGTTCTTC.

This chain joins TRBV11-2 and TRBJ1-1; D unclear. V was cut by 4 bases and J by 1 base, with 7 bases left in between. The CDR3 extends over 13 amino acids. The germline V gene encodes CDR1 SGHAT and CDR2 FQNNGV. The CDR3 DNA sequence: TGTGCCAGCAGCTACGAGAGGAACACTGAAGCTTTCTTT. This translates into CASSYERNTEAFF.

The chain carries TRBV7-3 and TRBJ2-5; 14 bases align to TRBD2. The length of the CDR3 is 19 residues. The germline V gene encodes CDR1 SGHTA and CDR2 FQGTGA. V lost 5 bases to trimming and J lost 13 bases; unmatched junction nucleotides: 24. CDR3 in amino acids: CASSPGLAGAHPNTGELYF. As DNA, the CDR3 is TGTGCCAGCAGCCCGGGACTAGCGGGGGCCCACCCGAACACCGGGGAGCTGTACTTC.

This clonotype was observed a single time. V gene TRBV7-2 combines with J gene TRBJ2-5; D remains unclear. The DNA end is more similar to TRBJ2-4, so the J call may be wrong. Germline V gives CDR1 SGHTA, CDR2 FQGNSA. This CDR3 contains 13 residues. The CDR3 coding sequence is TGTGCCAGCAGCACCGAGGACCAAAACATTCAGTACTTC. This encodes CASSTEDQNIQYF.

A remark on this clonotype: The CDR3 carries no conserved terminal phenylalanine or tryptophan, so it likely arises from a read error. It is unclear where the CDR3 begins or ends on the DNA, so no DNA is shown, and the CDR3 is as TCRdb lists it. CDR3 protein: CASSRGQGA. This chain connects TRBV7-2 to TRBJ2-5; the D call in the table, TRBD1, was not verified against the DNA. Germline CDR1 is SGHTA and CDR2 is FQGNSA. Ends included, the CDR3 has 9 residues.

This clonotype showed up just a few times. The rearrangement joins TRBV7-6 to TRBJ2-1; D gene ambiguous. The J call could be wrong; TRBJ2-7 is a better fit for the DNA end. The CDR3 runs to 14 residues. Germline CDR1 reads SGHVS; CDR2 reads FNYEAQ. This CDR3 is CASSSPRPGDEQYF. As DNA, the CDR3 is TGTGCCAGCAGCTCGCCCCGACCTGGTGACGAGCAGTACTTC.

The V and J genes are TRBV20-1 and TRBJ2-3; TRBD2 matches 7 bases. The CDR3 is 14 amino acids. In germline, CDR1 is DFQATT, CDR2 SNEGSKA (reference sequence). J was trimmed by 2 bases and V by 6 bases; bases with no gene match: 8. In DNA form, the CDR3 reads TGCAGTGCGCTACTAGCGTTAAACACAGATACGCAGTATTTT. Amino acid sequence: CSALLALNTDTQYF.